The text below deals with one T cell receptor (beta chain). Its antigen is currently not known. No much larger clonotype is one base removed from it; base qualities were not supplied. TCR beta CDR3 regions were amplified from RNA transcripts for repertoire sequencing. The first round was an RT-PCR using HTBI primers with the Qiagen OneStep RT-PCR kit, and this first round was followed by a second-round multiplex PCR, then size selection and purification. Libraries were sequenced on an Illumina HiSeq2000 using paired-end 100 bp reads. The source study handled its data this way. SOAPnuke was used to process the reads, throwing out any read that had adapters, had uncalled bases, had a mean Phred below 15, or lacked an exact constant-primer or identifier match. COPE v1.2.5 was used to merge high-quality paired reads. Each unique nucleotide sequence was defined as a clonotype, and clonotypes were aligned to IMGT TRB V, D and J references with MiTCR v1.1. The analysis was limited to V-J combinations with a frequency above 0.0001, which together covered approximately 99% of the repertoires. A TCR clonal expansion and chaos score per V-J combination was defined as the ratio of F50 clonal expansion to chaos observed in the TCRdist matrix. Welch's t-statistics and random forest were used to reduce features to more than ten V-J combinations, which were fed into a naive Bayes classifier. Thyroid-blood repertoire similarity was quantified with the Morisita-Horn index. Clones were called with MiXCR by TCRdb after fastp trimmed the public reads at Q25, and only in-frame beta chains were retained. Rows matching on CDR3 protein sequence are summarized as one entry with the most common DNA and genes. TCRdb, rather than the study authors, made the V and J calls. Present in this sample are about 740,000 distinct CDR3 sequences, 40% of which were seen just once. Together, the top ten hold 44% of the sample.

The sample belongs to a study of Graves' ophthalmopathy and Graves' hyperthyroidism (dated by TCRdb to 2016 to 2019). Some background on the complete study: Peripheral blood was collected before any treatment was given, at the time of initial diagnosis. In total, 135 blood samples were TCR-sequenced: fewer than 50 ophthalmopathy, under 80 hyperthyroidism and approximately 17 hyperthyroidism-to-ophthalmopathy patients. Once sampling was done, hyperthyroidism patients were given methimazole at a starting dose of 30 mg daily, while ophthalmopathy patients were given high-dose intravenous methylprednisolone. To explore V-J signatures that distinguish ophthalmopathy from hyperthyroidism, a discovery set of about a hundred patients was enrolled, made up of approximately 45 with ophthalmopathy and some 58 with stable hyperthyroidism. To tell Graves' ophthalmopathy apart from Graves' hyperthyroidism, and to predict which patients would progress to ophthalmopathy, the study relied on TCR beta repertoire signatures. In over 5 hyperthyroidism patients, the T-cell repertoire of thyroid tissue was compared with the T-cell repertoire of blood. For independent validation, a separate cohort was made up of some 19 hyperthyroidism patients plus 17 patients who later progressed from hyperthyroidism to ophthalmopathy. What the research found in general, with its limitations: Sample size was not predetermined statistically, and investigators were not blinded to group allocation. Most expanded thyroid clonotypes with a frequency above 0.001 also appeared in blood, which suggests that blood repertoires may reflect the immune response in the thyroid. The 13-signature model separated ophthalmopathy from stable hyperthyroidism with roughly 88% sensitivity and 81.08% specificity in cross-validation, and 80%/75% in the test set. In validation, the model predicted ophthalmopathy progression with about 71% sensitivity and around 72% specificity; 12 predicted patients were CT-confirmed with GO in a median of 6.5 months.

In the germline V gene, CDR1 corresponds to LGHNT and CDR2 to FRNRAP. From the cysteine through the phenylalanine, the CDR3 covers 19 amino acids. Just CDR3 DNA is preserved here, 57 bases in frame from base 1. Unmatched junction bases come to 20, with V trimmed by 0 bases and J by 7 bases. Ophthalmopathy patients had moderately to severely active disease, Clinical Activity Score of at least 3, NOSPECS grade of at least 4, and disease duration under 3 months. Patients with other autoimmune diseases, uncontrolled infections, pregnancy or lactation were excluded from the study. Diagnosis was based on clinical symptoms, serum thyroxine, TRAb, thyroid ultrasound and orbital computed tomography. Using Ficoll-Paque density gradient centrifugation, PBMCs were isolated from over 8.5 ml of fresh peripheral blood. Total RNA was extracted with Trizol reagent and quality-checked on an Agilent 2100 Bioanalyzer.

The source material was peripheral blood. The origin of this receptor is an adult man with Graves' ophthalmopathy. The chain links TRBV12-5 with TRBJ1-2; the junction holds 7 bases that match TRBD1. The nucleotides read TGTGCTAGTGGTTTGGTAGTCGGGACAGAGGTTAATGTGATGCGTGGCTACACCTTC. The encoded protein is CASGLVVGTEVNVMRGYTF.